Below are 20 T cell receptor beta chains sequenced from a single sample in a study of T cell repertoires in cytomegalovirus infection. No cognate antigen is known for these TCRs. TCRdb passed the reads through MiXCR, listing each CDR3 protein once. Of 69,000 or so distinct CDR3 sequences in the sample, under 30% were seen once. The specimen comprised CD8+ T cells from cultured PBMCs, sampled from culture after CMV antigen stimulation. All receptors derive from a human donor in good health (CMV status not recorded). Some clones in this sample may be carry-over from other donors' samples.

This clonotype has just a few counts. The chain is built from TRBV2 and TRBJ1-1, with unresolved D. Germline V gene sequence: CDR1 SNHLY, CDR2 FYNNEI. Trimming pared 2 bases from V and 2 bases from J, leaving 12 bases between. CDR3 size: 15 residues. Here the CDR3 reads CASSESSRPNTEAFF. CDR3 DNA sequence: TGTGCCAGCAGTGAATCGTCCCGGCCCAACACTGAAGCTTTCTTT.

The chain combines TRBV7-9 with TRBJ1-6, with 9 bases aligning to TRBD1. V was clipped by 5 bases and J by 9 bases; unmatched bases: 5. Germline-derived CDR1 and CDR2 are SEHNR and FQNEAQ (reference sequence). The CDR3 runs 14 residues. The CDR3 DNA reads TGTGCCAGCAGCCCGGGACAGGGTCTTTCACCCCTCCACTTT. Translating gives CASSPGQGLSPLHF.

This clonotype turned up a few times. The chain uses TRBV12-3 or TRBV12-4 and TRBJ2-1; 9 bases are a match to TRBD2. The CDR3 covers 14 residues. The junction had 3 bases not matched to a gene; V was cut back by 5 bases and J by 4 bases. DNA for the CDR3: TGTGCCAGCAGTACCGCGGGGGGGTACAATGAGCAGTTCTTC. Residues: CASSTAGGYNEQFF.

The chain is built from TRBV11-2 and TRBJ2-5; tentative D call: TRBD2 (5 bases). Deletions cut 5 bases from V and 1 base from J, with 14 bases between. The germline V gene encodes CDR1 SGHAT and CDR2 FQNNGV. CDR3 length: 15 residues. CDR3: CASSRDQRAQETQYF. In nucleotides, the CDR3 is TGTGCCAGCAGCCGAGACCAGAGGGCCCAAGAGACCCAGTACTTC.

This clonotype was seen only a few times. The chain couples TRBV20-1 to TRBJ1-1, with D possibly TRBD1 on 5 matching bases. The CDR3 is 17 amino acids. Germline V gene data show CDR1 as DFQATT and CDR2 as SNEGSKA (reference sequence). The germline V and J ends were trimmed by 3 bases and 1 base, with 21 bases remaining between them. This chain's CDR3 is CSASDRRVGGGNTEAFF. Written as DNA, the CDR3 is TGCAGTGCTAGCGACCGGCGGGTGGGGGGAGGGAACACTGAAGCTTTCTTT.

This clonotype was detected many times. The chain has TRBV19 and TRBJ2-4; 7 bases are shared with TRBD1. The CDR3 spans 15 residues. V lost 3 bases and J lost 1; bases outside the gene matches: 3. Germline CDR1 is LNHDA and CDR2 is SQIVND (reference sequence). The CDR3 here is CASSIGQEAKNIQYF. In nucleotides, the CDR3 is TGTGCCAGTAGTATCGGACAGGAGGCCAAAAACATTCAGTACTTC.

Regarding this clonotype: A read error may account for a junction end that differs from germline. This chain uses TRBV27 with TRBJ1-6, with unresolved D. The CDR3 is 13 amino acids. The germline V gene has CDR1 MNHEY and CDR2 SMNVEV (reference sequence). The CDR3 coding sequence is TGTGCCGGCAGTATTTCCCTTAATTCACCCCTCCACTTT. Translating gives CAGSISLNSPLHF.

The chain has TRBV5-4 and TRBJ1-4; no clear D gene. Germline assignment: CDR1 SGHNT and CDR2 YYREEE (reference sequence). CDR3 length: 15 residues. Trimming removed 4 bases at V and 5 bases at J, with 15 bases between. CDR3 protein: CASSGPGAGNEKLFF. The CDR3 coding sequence is TGTGCCAGCAGCGGCCCGGGAGCGGGAAATGAAAAACTGTTTTTT.

This chain uses TRBV7-6 with TRBJ2-1; TRBD1 agrees at 8 bases. The CDR3 loop spans 16 amino acids. CDR1 and CDR2 (germline): SGHVS, FNYEAQ. Trimming cost V 2 bases and J 1 base; bases outside gene matches: 4. The CDR3 protein is CASSLRQGYSYNEQFF. CDR3 nucleotide sequence: TGTGCCAGCAGCTTACGACAGGGGTATTCCTACAATGAGCAGTTCTTC. Combining the CDR3 with reference TRBV7-6 and TRBJ2-1 gives the whole variable domain GAGVSQSPRYKVTKRGQDVALRCDPISGHVSLYWYRQALGQGPEFLTYFNYEAQQDKSGLPNDRFSAERPEGSISTLTIQRTEQRDSAMYRCASSLRQGYSYNEQFFGPGTRLTVL.

The chain links TRBV27 to TRBJ2-1; D gene ambiguous. The CDR3 spans 13 residues. Germline assignment: CDR1 MNHEY and CDR2 SMNVEV (reference sequence). The V and J ends lost 2 bases and 5 bases respectively, with 7 bases between them. CDR3 protein: CASSLTRNNEQFF. The CDR3, as DNA: TGTGCCAGCAGTTTAACGAGAAACAATGAGCAGTTCTTC.

This clonotype was seen a few times. J is TRBJ2-1 and V is TRBV9; TRBD2 matches at 9 bases. CDR3 size: 15 residues. The V and J ends lost 0 bases and 10 bases, in that order; junction bases with no gene match: 8. Per germline, CDR1 SGDLS and CDR2 YYNGEE. CDR3 DNA: TGTGCCAGCAGCGTAGACTCGGCGGGGGGGAGGGAGCAGTTCTTC. This encodes CASSVDSAGGREQFF.

The chain uses TRBV19 and TRBJ2-1, with TRBD1 matching over 8 bases. The CDR3 runs to 17 residues. CDR1 and CDR2 from the germline V gene are LNHDA and SQIVND (reference sequence). V gave up 6 bases and J gave up 4 bases; unmatched junction bases: 14. The CDR3, as DNA: TGTGCCAGTAGCAGCCCTCGGGACAGGCACCTATACAATGAGCAGTTCTTC. Its translation: CASSSPRDRHLYNEQFF.

This clonotype came up a few times. The chain links TRBV24-1 to TRBJ2-5; D possibly matches TRBD1 or TRBD2 (5 bases each). The ends were cut back, 4 bases at V and 1 base at J, with 15 bases in the middle. The CDR3 totals 16 residues. The germline V gene has CDR1 KGHDR and CDR2 SFDVKD. The CDR3 protein is CATSDPRGGGQETQYF. As DNA, the CDR3 is TGTGCCACCAGTGACCCCCGAGGTGGGGGCCAAGAGACCCAGTACTTC.

This clonotype has only a few counts. The J gene is TRBJ2-3, the V gene TRBV7-2; D gene unclear. Germline lookup yields CDR1 SGHTA and CDR2 FQGNSA. Trimming removed 4 bases from V and 0 bases from J, with 8 bases in between. The length of the CDR3 is 14 residues. This CDR3 reads CASSWVGSTDTQYF. CDR3 coding DNA: TGTGCCAGCAGCTGGGTGGGAAGCACAGATACGCAGTATTTT.

This clonotype showed up many times. Written as DNA, the CDR3 is TGTGCCAGCAGTGGAACCCTAGCGGGAGGGTCCTACGAGCAGTACTTC. It translates to CASSGTLAGGSYEQYF. The V call is TRBV12-3 or TRBV12-4, the J call TRBJ2-7; TRBD2 aligns across 12 bases. This CDR3 is built from 16 residues. The V segment lost 5 bases and the J segment 1 base; nucleotides outside the gene matches: 6.

The chain joins TRBV6-1 to TRBJ1-1, with D hard to call. Germline V CDR1 and CDR2: MNHNS, SASEGT. Trimming left V 7 bases short and J 1 base short, with 13 bases between. This CDR3 comprises 14 residues. In nucleotides, the CDR3 is TGTGCCAGCACCCGGCCCAGAGGGAACACTGAAGCTTTCTTT. It yields the protein CASTRPRGNTEAFF.

The chain has TRBV5-1 and TRBJ2-7; 8 bases fit TRBD1. CDR3 length equals 13 residues. Germline-derived CDR1 and CDR2 are SGHRS and YFSETQ. The ends lost 0 bases at V and 10 bases at J; junction bases unmatched: 6. For the CDR3, the DNA is TGCGCCAGCAGCTTGGGGGCCGGGACAGGACAGTACTTC. Translating it yields CASSLGAGTGQYF.

This rearrangement joins TRBV28 to TRBJ2-3; TRBD2 aligns across 15 bases. V shed 1 base and J 0 bases; nucleotides not matched to a gene: 8. CDR1 is MDHEN, CDR2 SYDVKM, per germline. CDR3 size: 20 residues. The CDR3 is CASSLSGTSGGHPSTDTQYF. As DNA, the CDR3 is TGTGCCAGCAGTTTATCTGGGACTAGCGGGGGGCATCCTAGCACAGATACGCAGTATTTT.

This clonotype was found many times. The chain uses TRBV12-3 or TRBV12-4 and TRBJ1-6; D possibly corresponds to TRBD1 (5 bases). This CDR3 contains 14 residues. Deletions cut 4 bases from V and 8 bases from J, with 12 bases between. CDR3 amino acids: CASSSRQGDSPLHF. The CDR3 bases are TGTGCCAGCAGTTCCCGTCAGGGAGATTCACCCCTCCACTTT.

Here the CDR3 DNA reads TGTGCCAGCAGTGAAGACAGGGGGCTCTACGAGCAGTACTTC. Translating it yields CASSEDRGLYEQYF. The rearrangement links TRBV2 to TRBJ2-7, with TRBD1 identical over 9 bases. J gave up 3 bases and V 1 base, and 1 base lay outside the gene matches. Germline CDR1 is SNHLY and CDR2 is FYNNEI. The CDR3 extends over 14 amino acids.